The T cell receptor (beta chain) under discussion was sequenced for a study of blood T cell repertoires in COVID-19. As for the study in general: COVID-19 samples, acute and convalescent, were from the United States, Italy and Spain. Sample material is recorded as cDNA or gDNA derived from T cells, B-cell-depleted T cells, or PBMCs.

Original data processing: Amplification of reference gene primers provided the estimated nucleated cell counts. This table comes from immunoSEQ multiplex PCR, and its TCRdb copy is limited to in-frame clones, with some not included. The V and J calls and clone size were taken over from that table, and D and trimming were inferred from the DNA. Of about 70,000 clones listed, around nine tenths were seen once; the top ten hold approximately 19%. This TCR was recovered from a woman of 80 years or more with acute or convalescent COVID-19. Specimen: peripheral blood.

CDR3 amino acids: CASSLGGWTGTGNTGTAYEQYF. The DNA for the CDR3 is TGCGCCAGCAGCCTGGGTGGTTGGACCGGGACAGGGAACACCGGGACTGCCTACGAGCAGTACTTC. V usage is TRBV5-1 and J usage is TRBJ2-7, with 9 nucleotides matching TRBD1. The CDR3 runs 22 residues. The germline CDR1 and CDR2 sequences are SGHRS and YFSETQ. The V gene end was trimmed by 4 bases and the J gene end by 2 bases; junction bases not matched to a gene: 28.